A single sample gave rise to the 4 T cell receptor beta chains below, sequenced in a study of Ad26.COV2.S vaccination and SARS-CoV-2 variants. Sequencing used immunoSEQ multiplex PCR; TCRdb keeps in-frame clones, though not all of them. The sample carries some 180,000 clones, 70% to 90% recorded once. The specimen comprised peripheral blood, sampled after recovery from COVID-19. The receptors were gathered from a human donor who had recovered from COVID-19.

This chain uses TRBV10-3 with TRBJ1-1; tentatively, D is TRBD1 (5 bases). This CDR3 has 15 amino acids. CDR1 is ENHRY, CDR2 SYGVKD, per germline. V lost 5 bases and J lost 4, with 17 bases in between. The CDR3 coding sequence is TGTGCCATCAGTAATTGGGACCTTACGGGCACTGAAGCTTTCTTT. Translating gives CAISNWDLTGTEAFF.

V is TRBV20-1 and J is TRBJ2-5, with D possibly matching TRBD2 (5 bases). This CDR3 region has 9 residues. Germline V CDR1 and CDR2: DFQATT, SNEGSKA (reference sequence). V gave up 7 bases and J gave up 5 bases, with 5 bases separating them. The chain's CDR3 is CSGRETQYF. The CDR3 region has the DNA TGCAGTGGGAGGGAGACCCAGTACTTC.

The chain recombines TRBV28 with TRBJ2-1, with 10 bases fitting TRBD2. The CDR3 is 12 amino acids. Trimming took 3 bases from V and 13 from J; bases not matched to a gene: 3. The germline V gene encodes CDR1 MDHEN and CDR2 SYDVKM. In nucleotides, the CDR3 is TGTGCCAGCAGTTTGAGCGGGGGGGCCCAGTTCTTC. Amino acids: CASSLSGGAQFF.

The chain recombines TRBV11-3 with TRBJ2-5, with a possible D match to TRBD1 (6 bases). The tail of the sequence fits TRBJ2-7 better, so the J call may be wrong. The CDR3 extends over 14 amino acids. CDR1 and CDR2 from the germline V gene are SGHNT and YENEEA. DNA of the CDR3: TGTGCCAGCAGCCCCGGACAGCCCTCCTACGAGCAGTACTTC. It translates to CASSPGQPSYEQYF.